The next 18 T cell receptor beta chains were all read from a single sample in a study of shared clonotypes between healthy human individuals. The repertoire was sequenced with immunoSEQ multiplex PCR; TCRdb's copy has only in-frame clones and lacks some. The repertoire has some 2,100,000 clones, approximately 94% of them found once; the top ten carry about 1.5%. CD45RO negativity and positive selection for CCR7 defined naive CD8 cells, a population that excluded terminally differentiated effector memory CD45RA+ cells. Specimen: naive CD8+ T cells from PBMCs. The receptors shown here come from a man aged 18-30 years in good health. Some clones in this sample may be carry-over from other donors' samples.

The chain employs TRBV5-1 and TRBJ2-7, with a possible D match to TRBD2 (5 bases). V lost 3 bases, J lost 5 bases, and 9 bases lay in between. The CDR3 runs 12 residues. Germline assignment: CDR1 SGHRS and CDR2 YFSETQ. CDR3 sequence: CASSSTRDEQYF. Here the CDR3 DNA reads TGCGCCAGCAGCTCAACTAGAGACGAGCAGTACTTC.

This chain links TRBV7-9 with TRBJ1-2; no clear D gene. V lost 5 bases and J lost 7, with 11 bases in between. This CDR3 region has 12 residues. Germline V gene sequence: CDR1 SEHNR, CDR2 FQNEAQ (reference sequence). In DNA form, the CDR3 reads TGTGCCAGCAGCCCCCGGGGTCGTGGCTACACCTTC. This sequence encodes CASSPRGRGYTF.

The chain has TRBV18 and TRBJ2-7; 8 nucleotides match TRBD2. V was clipped by 3 bases and J by 3 bases; unmatched bases: 4. The CDR3 runs 14 residues. The germline V gene encodes CDR1 KGHSH and CDR2 LQKENI. This CDR3 is CASSPGGLGYEQYF. Here the CDR3 DNA reads TGTGCCAGCTCACCGGGGGGACTAGGCTACGAGCAGTACTTC.

In regard to this clone: The sample contains more than one DNA sequence encoding this CDR3. The chain has TRBV27 and TRBJ1-2; 7 bases are shared with TRBD1. The germline V gene has CDR1 MNHEY and CDR2 SMNVEV (reference sequence). The CDR3 covers 14 residues. The ends lost 6 bases at V and 1 base at J; junction bases unmatched: 5. CDR3 amino acids: CASSPRDSNYGYTF. CDR3 nucleotide sequence: TGTGCCAGCAGCCCTCGGGACAGTAACTATGGCTACACCTTC.

The V gene is TRBV27, the J gene TRBJ1-2; tentative D call: TRBD1 (6 bases). This CDR3 has 15 residues. Trimming shortened V by 3 bases and J by 5 bases, and 16 bases separated the two germline ends. Germline CDR1 MNHEY, CDR2 SMNVEV (reference sequence). CDR3 DNA sequence: TGTGCCAGCAGTTTCATTGGGGGGGGCGGGTATGGCTACACCTTC. Protein: CASSFIGGGGYGYTF.

The chain combines TRBV28 with TRBJ1-1; the D gene is possibly TRBD1 (6 bases). Germline V gene data show CDR1 as MDHEN and CDR2 as SYDVKM. CDR3 length equals 16 residues. The V end was cut by 1 base, the J end by 1 base, with 13 bases between. As DNA, the CDR3 is TGTGCCAGCAGTTTATATTCTGGGGGCCCGAACACTGAAGCTTTCTTT. Protein: CASSLYSGGPNTEAFF.

Of note for this clone: The same CDR3 also results from other DNA sequences found in this sample. J is TRBJ2-7 and V is TRBV27, with 7 nucleotides matching TRBD2. The junction had 0 bases not matched to a gene; V was cut back by 2 bases and J by 2 bases. This CDR3 has 13 residues. CDR1 is MNHEY, CDR2 SMNVEV, per germline (reference sequence). DNA of the CDR3: TGTGCCAGCAGTTTACGGGGGGCCTACGAGCAGTACTTC. Translating gives CASSLRGAYEQYF.

As regards this clone: This same CDR3 is encoded by further DNA sequences in the sample. The chain recombines TRBV7-9 with TRBJ2-1, with 11 bases aligning to TRBD2. In germline, CDR1 is SEHNR, CDR2 FQNEAQ (reference sequence). Trimming at V came to 5 bases and at J to 4 bases, leaving 4 bases not matched to a gene. The CDR3 is 15 amino acids. In DNA form, the CDR3 reads TGTGCCAGCAGCGCGCGACTAGCGGGATACAATGAGCAGTTCTTC. This sequence encodes CASSARLAGYNEQFF. Full variable domain (remainder filled in from reference TRBV7-9 and TRBJ2-1): DTGVSQNPRHKITKRGQNVTFRCDPISEHNRLYWYRQTLGQGPEFLTYFQNEAQLEKSRLLSDRFSAERPKGSFSTLEIQRTEQGDSAMYLCASSARLAGYNEQFFGPGTRLTVL.

This clone was seen once. J is TRBJ2-5 and V is TRBV29-1; D not certain. The end of the DNA fits TRBJ2-7 better, so the J call may be wrong. There are 12 residues in the CDR3. The germline gives CDR1 SQVTM, CDR2 ANQGSEA. The CDR3 here is CSVRTGGNEQYF. CDR3 coding DNA: TGCAGCGTTAGAACGGGTGGCAACGAGCAGTACTTC.

The genes are TRBV5-1 and TRBJ2-1; 10 bases line up with TRBD2. The CDR3 has 16 amino acids. Germline values: CDR1 SGHRS, CDR2 YFSETQ. With V trimmed by 4 bases and J by 2 bases, 6 bases remained unmatched. This chain's CDR3 is CASSGPGLATYNEQFF. For the CDR3, the DNA is TGCGCCAGCAGCGGACCGGGACTAGCGACCTACAATGAGCAGTTCTTC.

This sequence joins TRBV27 and TRBJ2-7; 9 nucleotides line up with TRBD1. V shed 2 bases, J shed 7 bases, and the junction held 9 bases outside the gene matches. Germline V CDR1 and CDR2: MNHEY, SMNVEV (reference sequence). The CDR3 runs 15 residues. The CDR3 sequence is CASSLVGTGKWEQYF. DNA of the CDR3: TGTGCCAGCAGTTTAGTCGGGACAGGGAAGTGGGAGCAGTACTTC.

This chain joins TRBV6-6 and TRBJ1-2, with a tentative D call TRBD1 (5 bases). Between the trimmed V and J ends, which lost 2 bases and 5 bases, there was a span of 15 bases. The CDR3 has 15 residues. Germline loops: CDR1 MNHNY, CDR2 SVGAGI (reference sequence). The CDR3: CASSYGVTGAYGYTF. DNA of the CDR3: TGTGCCAGCAGTTACGGGGTTACCGGGGCATATGGCTACACCTTC.

This chain links TRBV10-1 with TRBJ2-7; D ambiguous. The ends were cut back, 5 bases at V and 2 bases at J, with 19 bases in the middle. The CDR3 totals 16 residues. Germline V gives CDR1 WNHNN, CDR2 SYGVQD (reference sequence). The CDR3 sequence is CASSPTLGTLAYEQYF. The CDR3 nucleotides read TGCGCCAGCAGTCCTACTCTGGGTACCCTCGCCTACGAGCAGTACTTC.

This chain connects TRBV14 to TRBJ2-2, with 8 positions matching TRBD2. The germline gives CDR1 SGHDN, CDR2 FVKESK. With V trimmed by 3 bases and J by 1 base, 4 bases remained unmatched. The CDR3 covers 16 residues. CDR3: CASSQISGMNTGELFF. For the CDR3, the DNA is TGTGCCAGCAGCCAGATTAGCGGGATGAACACCGGGGAGCTGTTTTTT.

This chain connects TRBV6-5 to TRBJ1-4; D may be TRBD1 (5 bases). V lost 8 bases and J lost 7, with 11 bases in between. Germline V CDR1 and CDR2: MNHEY, SVGAGI. CDR3 length: 12 amino acids. CDR3: CASRGGGEKLFF. The CDR3 DNA reads as TGTGCCAGCCGGGGCGGGGGTGAAAAACTGTTTTTT.

The rearrangement joins TRBV19 to TRBJ1-2; perhaps TRBD1 as D (5 bases). Germline V gives CDR1 LNHDA, CDR2 SQIVND (reference sequence). The V end was cut by 5 bases, the J end by 0 bases, with 10 bases between. The CDR3 is 14 residues long. This chain's CDR3 is CASSYPGPNYGYTF. As DNA, the CDR3 is TGTGCCAGTAGTTATCCGGGACCTAACTATGGCTACACCTTC. Full variable domain (missing parts from reference TRBV19 and TRBJ1-2): DGGITQSPKYLFRKEGQNVTLSCEQNLNHDAMYWYRQDPGQGLRLIYYSQIVNDFQKGDIAEGYSVSREKKESFPLTVTSAQKNPTAFYLCASSYPGPNYGYTFGSGTRLTVV.

This chain links TRBV2 with TRBJ2-3; D remains ambiguous. The CDR3 is 15 residues long. CDR1 is SNHLY and CDR2 is FYNNEI in the germline V gene. Between the trimmed V and J ends, which lost 0 bases and 2 bases, there was a span of 9 bases. In nucleotides, the CDR3 is TGTGCCAGCAGTGAAGCTCCAAAATTCACAGATACGCAGTATTTT. This translates into CASSEAPKFTDTQYF.

The rearrangement uses TRBV28 and TRBJ2-4, with 10 bases aligning to TRBD1. The CDR3 totals 17 residues. Germline V gene lookup returns CDR1 MDHEN and CDR2 SYDVKM. V trimming: 3 bases; J trimming: 1 base; junction bases outside the gene matches: 6. The CDR3 DNA follows: TGTGCCAGCAGTTTGCGGGGACAGGGGAAGGCCAAAAACATTCAGTACTTC. It translates to CASSLRGQGKAKNIQYF.